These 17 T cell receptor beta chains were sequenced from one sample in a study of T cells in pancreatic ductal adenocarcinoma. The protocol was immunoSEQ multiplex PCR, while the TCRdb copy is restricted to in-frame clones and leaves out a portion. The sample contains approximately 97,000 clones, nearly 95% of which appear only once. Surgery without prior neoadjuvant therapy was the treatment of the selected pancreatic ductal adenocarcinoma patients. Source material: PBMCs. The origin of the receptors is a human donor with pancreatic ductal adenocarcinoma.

CDR3 amino acids: CAISETWTGALGEKLFF. The CDR3 nucleotides read TGTGCCATCAGTGAAACATGGACAGGGGCCCTTGGTGAAAAACTGTTTTTT. The chain recombines TRBV10-3 with TRBJ1-4; 9 nucleotides agree with TRBD1. This CDR3 spans 17 amino acids. The germline V gene has CDR1 ENHRY and CDR2 SYGVKD. V trimming: 3 bases; J trimming: 7 bases; junction bases outside the gene matches: 12.

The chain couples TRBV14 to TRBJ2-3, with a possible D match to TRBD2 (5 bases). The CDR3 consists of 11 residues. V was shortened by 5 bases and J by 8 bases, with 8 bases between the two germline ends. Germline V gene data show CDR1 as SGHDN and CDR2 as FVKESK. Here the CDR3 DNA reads TGTGCCAGCAGCACCAGCGGTACGCAGTATTTT. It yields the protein CASSTSGTQYF.

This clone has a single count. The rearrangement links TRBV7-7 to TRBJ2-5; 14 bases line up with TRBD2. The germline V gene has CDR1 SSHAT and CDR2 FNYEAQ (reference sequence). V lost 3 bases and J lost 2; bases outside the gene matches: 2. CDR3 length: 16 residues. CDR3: CASSLGLAGVQETQYF. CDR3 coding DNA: TGTGCCAGCAGCTTGGGACTAGCGGGAGTTCAAGAGACCCAGTACTTC.

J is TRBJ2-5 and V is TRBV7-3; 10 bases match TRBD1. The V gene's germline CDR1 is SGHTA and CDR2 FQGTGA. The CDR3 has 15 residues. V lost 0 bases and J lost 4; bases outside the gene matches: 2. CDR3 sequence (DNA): TGTGCCAGCAGCTTAACGACAGGGGGCAGAGAGACCCAGTACTTC. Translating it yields CASSLTTGGRETQYF.

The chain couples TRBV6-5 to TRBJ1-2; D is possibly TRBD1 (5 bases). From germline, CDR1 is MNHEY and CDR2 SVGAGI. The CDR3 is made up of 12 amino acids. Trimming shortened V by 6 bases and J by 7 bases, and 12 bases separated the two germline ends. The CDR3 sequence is CASSKQDTGYTF. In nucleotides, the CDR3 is TGTGCCAGCAGCAAACAGGATACTGGCTACACCTTC.

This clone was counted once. The CDR3 sequence is CAWSIAQGATAFF. The DNA of the CDR3 is TGTGCCTGGAGTATCGCCCAGGGGGCCACAGCTTTCTTT. The V and J genes are TRBV30 and TRBJ1-1; 8 bases agree with TRBD1. With 2 bases clipped from V and 10 bases from J, the junction kept 9 bases outside the gene matches. The CDR3 spans 13 residues. Germline V CDR1 and CDR2: GTSNPN, SVGIG (reference sequence).

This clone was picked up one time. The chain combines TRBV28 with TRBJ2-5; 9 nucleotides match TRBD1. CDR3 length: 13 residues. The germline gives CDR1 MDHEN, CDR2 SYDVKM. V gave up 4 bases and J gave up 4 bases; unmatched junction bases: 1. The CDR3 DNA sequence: TGTGCCAGCAGTTGGACAGGGGTAGAGACCCAGTACTTC. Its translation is CASSWTGVETQYF.

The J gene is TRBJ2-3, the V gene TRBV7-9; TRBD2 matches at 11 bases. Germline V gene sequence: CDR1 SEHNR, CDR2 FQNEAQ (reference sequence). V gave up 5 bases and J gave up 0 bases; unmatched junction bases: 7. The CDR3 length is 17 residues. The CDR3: CASSPRTSGFSTDTQYF. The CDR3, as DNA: TGTGCCAGCAGCCCGAGGACTAGCGGGTTTAGCACAGATACGCAGTATTTT.

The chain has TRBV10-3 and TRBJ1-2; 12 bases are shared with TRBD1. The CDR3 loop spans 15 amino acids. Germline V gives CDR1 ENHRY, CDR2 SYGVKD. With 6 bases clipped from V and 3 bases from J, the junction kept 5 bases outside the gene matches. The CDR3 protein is CAISGTGGLDYGYTF. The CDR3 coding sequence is TGTGCCATCAGCGGGACAGGGGGCTTAGACTATGGCTACACCTTC.

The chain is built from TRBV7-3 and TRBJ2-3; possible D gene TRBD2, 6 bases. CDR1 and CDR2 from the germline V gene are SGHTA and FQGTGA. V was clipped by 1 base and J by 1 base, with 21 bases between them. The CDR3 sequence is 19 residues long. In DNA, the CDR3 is TGTGCCAGCAGCTTAAAGGTACTGAGTCCGCGGGATTGCACAGATACGCAGTATTTT. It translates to CASSLKVLSPRDCTDTQYF.

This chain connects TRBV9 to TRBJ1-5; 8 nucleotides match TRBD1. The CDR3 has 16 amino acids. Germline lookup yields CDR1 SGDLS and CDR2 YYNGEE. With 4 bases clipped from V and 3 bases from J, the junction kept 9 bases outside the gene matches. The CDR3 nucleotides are TGTGCCAGCAGCCCAGGGACAGGTGAAAACAATCAGCCCCAGCATTTT. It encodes CASSPGTGENNQPQHF.

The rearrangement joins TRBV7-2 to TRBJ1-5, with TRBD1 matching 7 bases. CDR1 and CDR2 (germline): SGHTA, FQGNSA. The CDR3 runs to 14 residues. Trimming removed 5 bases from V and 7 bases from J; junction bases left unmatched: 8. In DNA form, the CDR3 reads TGTGCCAGCAGCCTTAGACAGGGAGGCCAGCCCCAGCATTTT. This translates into CASSLRQGGQPQHF.

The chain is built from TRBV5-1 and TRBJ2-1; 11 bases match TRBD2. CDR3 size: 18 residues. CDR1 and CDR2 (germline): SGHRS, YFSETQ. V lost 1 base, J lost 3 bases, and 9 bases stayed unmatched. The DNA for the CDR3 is TGCGCCAGCAGCTTGTTGGGGTACGGGACTAGCGGCTACAATGAGCAGTTCTTC. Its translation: CASSLLGYGTSGYNEQFF.

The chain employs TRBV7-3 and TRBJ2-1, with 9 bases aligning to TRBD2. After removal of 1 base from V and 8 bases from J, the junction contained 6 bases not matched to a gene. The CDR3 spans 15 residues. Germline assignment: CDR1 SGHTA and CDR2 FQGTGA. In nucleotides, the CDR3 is TGTGCCAGCAGCTTAAACCCGGGGACTAGCCATGAGCAGTTCTTC. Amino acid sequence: CASSLNPGTSHEQFF. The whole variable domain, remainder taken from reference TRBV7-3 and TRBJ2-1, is GAGVSQTPSNKVTEKGKYVELRCDPISGHTALYWYRQSLGQGPEFLIYFQGTGAADDSGLPNDRFFAVRPEGSVSTLKIQRTERGDSAVYLCASSLNPGTSHEQFFGPGTRLTVL.

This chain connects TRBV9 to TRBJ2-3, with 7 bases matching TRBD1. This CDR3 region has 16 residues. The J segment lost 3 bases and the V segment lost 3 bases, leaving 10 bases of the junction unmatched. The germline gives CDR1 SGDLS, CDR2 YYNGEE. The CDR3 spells CASSGPGTALTDTQYF. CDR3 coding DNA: TGTGCCAGCAGCGGACCAGGGACAGCTTTAACAGATACGCAGTATTTT.

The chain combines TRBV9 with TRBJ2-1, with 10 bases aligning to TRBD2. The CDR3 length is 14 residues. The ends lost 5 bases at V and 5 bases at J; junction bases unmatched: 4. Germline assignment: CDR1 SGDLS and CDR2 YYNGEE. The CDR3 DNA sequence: TGTGCCAGCAGTGCCACTAGCGGGAACAATGAGCAGTTCTTC. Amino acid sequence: CASSATSGNNEQFF.

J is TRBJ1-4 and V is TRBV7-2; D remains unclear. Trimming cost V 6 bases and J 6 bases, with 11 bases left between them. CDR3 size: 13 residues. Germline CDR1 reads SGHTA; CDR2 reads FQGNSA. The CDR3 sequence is CASRGREDEKLFF. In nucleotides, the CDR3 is TGTGCCAGCAGGGGGAGGGAAGATGAAAAACTGTTTTTT.